Listed below are T cell receptor beta chains from one sample, sequenced in a study of patients and donors after allogeneic stem cell transplantation. A single record per CDR3 protein comes from TCRdb applying MiXCR to the RT-PCR reads. The repertoire consists of about 410,000 distinct CDR3 sequences, with 16% occurring once and the leading ten covering about 7%. Sequencing used blood, either unsorted or a sorted T cell fraction (not recorded which). The source is a human donor who was either an allogeneic HSCT recipient or a stem cell or donor lymphocyte infusion donor (not recorded which). It is not recorded whose cells these are; they may come from a transplant donor. Both conserved end residues are part of each CDR3. A D gene is named only where the DNA matches it firmly. Size is stated for part of the rows, as once, few or many counts, or as a class when the clone is expanded.

>TRBV29-1|TRBJ2-7|.|.
TGCAGCGTTGAACAAGTTCTGGACGGTTACTCCTACGAGCAGTACTTC
CSVEQVLDGYSYEQYF
>TRBV9|TRBJ2-3|.|.
TGTGCCAGCAGCGGCAGGGATAGGGCAGATACGCAGTATTTT
CASSGRDRADTQYF
>TRBV3-1|TRBJ2-5|.|.
TGTGCCAGCAGCCAAGGTCCAGCGCAAGAGACCCAGTACTTC
CASSQGPAQETQYF
>TRBV12-3/TRBV12-4|TRBJ2-5|.|.
TGTGCCAGCAGCCCGGACGGGGCCCCCGGGACCCAGTACTTC
CASSPDGAPGTQYF
>TRBV6-5|TRBJ1-3|.|TRBD1
TGTGCCAGCAGTTACGGGGACAGCTCTGGAAACACCATATATTTT
CASSYGDSSGNTIYF
>TRBV20-1|TRBJ2-1|.|.
TGCAGTGCTAGAGATAGGTCTGTATATGAGCAGTTCTTC
CSARDRSVYEQFF
>TRBV4-1|TRBJ2-3|few|.
TGCGCCAGCAGCCAAGCCCCGGGGGTCACAGATACGCAGTATTTT
CASSQAPGVTDTQYF
>TRBV11-2|TRBJ1-1|few|.
TGTGCCAGCAGCTTAGGGTCGGGGGTCTCGGCTTTCTTT
CASSLGSGVSAFF
>TRBV5-1|TRBJ1-4|many|.
TGCGCCAGCAGCTCCAACAGGGCAACTAATGAAAAACTGTTTTTT
CASSSNRATNEKLFF
>TRBV12-3/TRBV12-4|TRBJ1-2|many|TRBD1
TGTGCCAGCAGTCTCCCGGACAGGGTTTTTGGCTACACCTTC
CASSLPDRVFGYTF
>TRBV20-1|TRBJ2-3|.|.
TGCAGTGCTAGTCAGCTAGTCTTCCCCACAGATACGCAGTATTTT
CSASQLVFPTDTQYF
>TRBV12-3/TRBV12-4|TRBJ1-2|.|TRBD1
TGTGCCAGCATTCGGTTGACAGGGGGCGACTATGGCTACACCTTC
CASIRLTGGDYGYTF
>TRBV5-1|TRBJ2-7|.|.
TGCGCCAGCAGGACCGAGTCCTACAAGCAGTACTTC
CASRTESYKQYF
>TRBV20-1|TRBJ2-2|.|TRBD2
TGCAGTGCGCCGACTAGCGGGGGGGCCTATAGGGGGGAGCTGTTTTTT
CSAPTSGGAYRGELFF
>TRBV3-1|TRBJ1-6|.|.
TGTGCCAGCAGCCAAGGGCGGGACTACTATAATTCACCCCTCCACTTT
CASSQGRDYYNSPLHF
>TRBV20-1|TRBJ2-3|.|TRBD2
TGCAGTGCTAGCCCCCTAGCGGGGGGTCCCACAGATACGCAGTATTTT
CSASPLAGGPTDTQYF
>TRBV6-2/TRBV6-3|TRBJ2-3|.|TRBD2
TGTGCCAGCAGCCGGACTAGCGTTGGGCAGTATTTT
CASSRTSVGQYF
>TRBV2|TRBJ1-1|few|.
TGTGCCAGTCCGGATAGGGGTGGGGGGATCATGAACACTGAAGCTTTCTTT
CASPDRGGGIMNTEAFF
>TRBV19|TRBJ2-1|.|.
TGTGCCAGTATTGCAGGTCAGGGGAATGAGCAGTTCTTC
CASIAGQGNEQFF
>TRBV21-1|TRBJ2-1|many|.
TGTGCCAGCAGCAGGATAGAATCTCGGACAGGGAGCTACAATGAGCAGTTCTTC
CASSRIESRTGSYNEQFF
>TRBV24-1|TRBJ2-1|many|.
TGTGCCACCAGTGATATTCCCACGGCGGGCTCCTACAATGAGCAGTTCTTC
CATSDIPTAGSYNEQFF
>TRBV15|TRBJ2-7|.|.
TGTGCCACCAGCAGAGGTGACATGAGGGGGTACGAGCAGTACTTC
CATSRGDMRGYEQYF
>TRBV12-3/TRBV12-4|TRBJ1-2|few|.
TGTGCCAGCAGTTTACGTCACCTGGCCCACTATGGCTACACCTTC
CASSLRHLAHYGYTF
>TRBV12-3/TRBV12-4|TRBJ2-7|.|TRBD1
TGTGCCAGCAGCCGGGGACAGGGGGTGGCCGAGCAGTACTTC
CASSRGQGVAEQYF
>TRBV5-1|TRBJ2-7|.|.
TGCGCCAGCAGCTTTTCGACAGGCTCCTACGAGCAGTACTTC
CASSFSTGSYEQYF
>TRBV2|TRBJ1-4|.|.
TGTGCCAGCAGACAGGAGTTAACTAATGAAAAACTGTTTTTT
CASRQELTNEKLFF
>TRBV2|TRBJ2-3|few|.
TGTGCCAGCAAGGGGGTCTCAGATACGCAGTATTTT
CASKGVSDTQYF
>TRBV7-9|TRBJ2-5|few|TRBD1
TGTGCCAGCAGCTTTCCTCCGGGACAGCGGATCCAAGAGACCCAGTACTTC
CASSFPPGQRIQETQYF
>TRBV28|TRBJ2-3|few|.
TGTGCCAGCAGCCCGTTCGGCGCAGATACGCAGTATTTT
CASSPFGADTQYF
>TRBV7-9|TRBJ1-1|once|TRBD1
TGTGCCAGCAGTTTGAGACAGGGACTGGGAGAAGCTTTCTTT
CASSLRQGLGEAFF
>TRBV9|TRBJ1-2|many|.
TGTGCCAGCAGCGTAGCCGGGGCCGGATATGGCTACACCTTC
CASSVAGAGYGYTF
>TRBV5-4|TRBJ2-1|.|.
TGTGCCAGCAGCTTGGCTGCGGGGGCCACCTACAATGAGCAGTTCTTC
CASSLAAGATYNEQFF
>TRBV4-1|TRBJ2-2|few|TRBD2
TGCGCCAGCAGCCAAGTCGGGCGGGGGGGCTCAACCGGGGAGCTGTTTTTT
CASSQVGRGGSTGELFF
>TRBV20-1|TRBJ1-2|.|.
TGCAGTGACTGGCCTCCTGGGGGCTACACCTTC
CSDWPPGGYTF
>TRBV12-3/TRBV12-4|TRBJ2-7|.|.
TGTGCCAGCAGTTTGGCGGGACAATCGGGCGAGCAGTACTTC
CASSLAGQSGEQYF
>TRBV2|TRBJ2-1|few|.
TGTGCCAGCAGTGAGTGGGGGAGCGGTTACAATGAGCAGTTCTTC
CASSEWGSGYNEQFF
>TRBV20-1|TRBJ2-1|many|.
TGCAGTGCTAGAGATTTGGACGGCTGGTACAATGAGCAGTTCTTC
CSARDLDGWYNEQFF
>TRBV19|TRBJ1-5|few|TRBD1
TGTGCCAGTAGTCCGCGGGACAGAACCAATCAGCCCCAGCATTTT
CASSPRDRTNQPQHF
>TRBV20-1|TRBJ2-3|few|.
TGCAGTGCTCAAACAAAGTGGGCAGATACGCAGTATTTT
CSAQTKWADTQYF
>TRBV20-1|TRBJ2-5|.|TRBD1
TGCAGTGCTAGAGATACCCGACAGGGTGGTTTC
CSARDTRQGGF
>TRBV7-6|TRBJ2-3|.|.
TGTGCCAGCAGCTTAGCTACTAGTCATACTAGCACAGATACGCAGTATTTT
CASSLATSHTSTDTQYF
>TRBV20-1|TRBJ2-7|few|TRBD1
TGCAGTGCTAGCCTCCGGGACAGTTCCTACGAGCAGTACTTC
CSASLRDSSYEQYF
>TRBV20-1|TRBJ1-4|many|.
TGCAGTGCTAGCCTCAGGGGTGAAAAACTGTTTTTT
CSASLRGEKLFF
>TRBV4-3|TRBJ1-2|.|.
TGCGCCAGCAGCCAAGTCCAGGGGTTGGACTATGGCTACACCTTC
CASSQVQGLDYGYTF
>TRBV20-1|TRBJ2-3|.|TRBD2
TGCAGTGCTAGTCAAGCGGGGGGACTCCCAGGGGGGCAGTATTTT
CSASQAGGLPGGQYF
>TRBV6-1|TRBJ2-1|.|TRBD2
TGTGCCAGCAGTGGGACTAGCGGGAGGGCCGGGGCCTACAATGAGCAGTTCTTC
CASSGTSGRAGAYNEQFF
>TRBV19|TRBJ2-7|.|.
TGTGCCAGCTCCAACACGATTATTATGGGCGAGCAGTACTTC
CASSNTIIMGEQYF
>TRBV19|TRBJ2-2|few|TRBD2
TGTGCCAGTAGGCGGACTAGCGGAGATACCGGGGAGCTGTTTTTT
CASRRTSGDTGELFF
>TRBV20-1|TRBJ1-3|.|.
TGCAGTGCTAATAGACCCGGGGGGGACACCATATATTTT
CSANRPGGDTIYF
>TRBV7-2|TRBJ2-1|.|TRBD2
TGTGCCAGCGGACTAAGCGGGGGGCGCAATGAGCAGTTCTTC
CASGLSGGRNEQFF
>TRBV3-1|TRBJ2-5|.|TRBD2
TGTGCCAGCAGCCAAGTTCCAGCGGGAGGTCAAGAGACCCAGTACTTC
CASSQVPAGGQETQYF
>TRBV24-1|TRBJ2-1|few|.
TGTGCCACCAGTGACCTTAACTACAATGAGCAGTTCTTC
CATSDLNYNEQFF
>TRBV5-5|TRBJ1-1|few|.
TGTGCCAGCAGCACGCACAGGGCATCGGACACTGAAGCTTTCTTT
CASSTHRASDTEAFF
>TRBV10-3|TRBJ1-3|few|TRBD1
TGTGCCATCTCCACTCCGGGACAGCGAGGAAACACCATATATTTT
CAISTPGQRGNTIYF
>TRBV5-1|TRBJ1-2|.|TRBD1
TGCGCCAGCAGCTTTAAAACAGGGGTCGGCTACACCTTC
CASSFKTGVGYTF
>TRBV5-6|TRBJ2-2|.|TRBD1
TGTGCCAGCAGCTACAGGGGGCAGGACGGGGAGCTGTTTTTT
CASSYRGQDGELFF
>TRBV5-1|TRBJ2-1|few|TRBD2
TGCGCCAGCAGCGCGTCAACTAGCGGGAGGCACAATGAGCAGTTCTTC
CASSASTSGRHNEQFF
>TRBV12-3/TRBV12-4|TRBJ2-3|many|TRBD2
TGTGCCAGCAGTTCCGGGGGGGGGTTAACAGATACGCAGTATTTT
CASSSGGGLTDTQYF